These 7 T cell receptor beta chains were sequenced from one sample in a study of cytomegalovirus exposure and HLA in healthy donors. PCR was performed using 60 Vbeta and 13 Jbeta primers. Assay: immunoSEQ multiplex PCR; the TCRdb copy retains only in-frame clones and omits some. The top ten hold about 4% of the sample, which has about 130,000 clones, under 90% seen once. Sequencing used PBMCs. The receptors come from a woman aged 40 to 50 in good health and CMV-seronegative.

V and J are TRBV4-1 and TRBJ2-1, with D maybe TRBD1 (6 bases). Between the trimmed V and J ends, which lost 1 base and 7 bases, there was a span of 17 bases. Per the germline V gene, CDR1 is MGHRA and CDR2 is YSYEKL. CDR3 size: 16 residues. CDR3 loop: CASSQAGTPRRNEQFF. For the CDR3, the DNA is TGCGCCAGCAGCCAAGCTGGGACACCTAGGAGGAATGAGCAGTTCTTC.

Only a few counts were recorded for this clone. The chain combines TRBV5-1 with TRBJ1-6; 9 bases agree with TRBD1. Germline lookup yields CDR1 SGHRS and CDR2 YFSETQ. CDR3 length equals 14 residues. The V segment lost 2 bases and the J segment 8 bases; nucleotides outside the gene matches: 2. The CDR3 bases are TGCGCCAGCAGCTTACAGGGGGCCGATTCACCCCTCCACTTT. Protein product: CASSLQGADSPLHF.

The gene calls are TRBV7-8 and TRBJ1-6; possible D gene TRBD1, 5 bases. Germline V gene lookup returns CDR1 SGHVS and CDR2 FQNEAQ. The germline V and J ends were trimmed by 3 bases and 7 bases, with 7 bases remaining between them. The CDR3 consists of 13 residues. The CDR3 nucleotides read TGTGCCAGCAGCTTGCAGGGAAATTCACCCCTCCACTTT. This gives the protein CASSLQGNSPLHF.

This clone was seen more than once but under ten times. The CDR3 DNA follows: TGTGCCAGCAGCTTAGCGTTCGGGTTTGGTGAGCAGTTCTTC. Translating it yields CASSLAFGFGEQFF. V gene TRBV9 combines with J gene TRBJ2-1; D is possibly TRBD2 (5 bases). The germline CDR1 and CDR2 sequences are SGDLS and YYNGEE. V lost 4 bases and J 9 bases, leaving 17 bases between the germline ends. The length of the CDR3 is 14 residues.

DNA of the CDR3: TGTGCCAGTAGTCGGACAGGGGGCATGAATAGCAATCAGCCCCAGCATTTT. Residues: CASSRTGGMNSNQPQHF. The gene calls are TRBV19 and TRBJ1-5; 11 bases match TRBD1. Germline values: CDR1 LNHDA, CDR2 SQIVND (reference sequence). The CDR3 sequence is 17 residues long. The J segment lost 0 bases and the V segment lost 5 bases, leaving 6 bases of the junction unmatched.

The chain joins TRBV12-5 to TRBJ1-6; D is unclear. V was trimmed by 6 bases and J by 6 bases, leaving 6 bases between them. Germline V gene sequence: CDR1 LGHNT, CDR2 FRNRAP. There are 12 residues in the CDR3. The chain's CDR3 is CASGGVNSPLHF. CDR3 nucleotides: TGTGCTAGTGGAGGAGTTAATTCACCCCTCCACTTT.

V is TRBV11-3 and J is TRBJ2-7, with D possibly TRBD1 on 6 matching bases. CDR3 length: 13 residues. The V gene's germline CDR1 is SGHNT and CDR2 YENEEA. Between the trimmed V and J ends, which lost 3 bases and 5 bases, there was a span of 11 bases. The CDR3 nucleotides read TGTGCCAGCAGCTTCGCAGGGGTAAACGAGCAGTACTTC. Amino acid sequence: CASSFAGVNEQYF.